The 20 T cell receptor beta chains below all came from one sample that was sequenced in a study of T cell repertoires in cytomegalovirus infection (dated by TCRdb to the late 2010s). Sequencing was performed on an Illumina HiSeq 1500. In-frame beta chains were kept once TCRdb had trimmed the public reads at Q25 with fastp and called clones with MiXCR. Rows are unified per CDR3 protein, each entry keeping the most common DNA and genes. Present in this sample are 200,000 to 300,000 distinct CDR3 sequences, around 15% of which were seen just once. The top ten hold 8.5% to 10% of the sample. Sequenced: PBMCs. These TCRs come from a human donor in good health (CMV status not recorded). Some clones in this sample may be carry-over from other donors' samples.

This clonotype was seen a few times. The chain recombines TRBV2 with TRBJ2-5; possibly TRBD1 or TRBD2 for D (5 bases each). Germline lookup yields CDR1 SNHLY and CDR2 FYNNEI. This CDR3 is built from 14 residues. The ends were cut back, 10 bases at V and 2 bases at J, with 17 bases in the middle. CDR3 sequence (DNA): TGTGCCACTGGGACCGCACAATATCAAGAGACCCAGTACTTC. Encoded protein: CATGTAQYQETQYF. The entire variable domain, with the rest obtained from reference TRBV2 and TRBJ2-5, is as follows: EPEVTQTPSHQVTQMGQEVILRCVPISNHLYFYWYRQILGQKVEFLVSFYNNEISEKSEIFDDQFSVERPDGSNFTLKIRSTKLEDSAMYFCATGTAQYQETQYFGPGTRLLVL.

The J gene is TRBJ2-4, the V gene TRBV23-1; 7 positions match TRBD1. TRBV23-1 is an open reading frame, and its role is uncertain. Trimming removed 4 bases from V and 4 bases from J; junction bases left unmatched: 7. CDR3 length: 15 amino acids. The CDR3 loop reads CASSLREGQKNIQYF. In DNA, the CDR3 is TGCGCCAGCAGTCTGAGAGAGGGACAGAAAAACATTCAGTACTTC.

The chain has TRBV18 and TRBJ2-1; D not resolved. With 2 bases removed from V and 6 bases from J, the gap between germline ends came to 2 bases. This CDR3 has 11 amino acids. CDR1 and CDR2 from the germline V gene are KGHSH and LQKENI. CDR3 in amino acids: CASSPINEQFF. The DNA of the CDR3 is TGTGCCAGCTCACCAATCAATGAGCAGTTCTTC.

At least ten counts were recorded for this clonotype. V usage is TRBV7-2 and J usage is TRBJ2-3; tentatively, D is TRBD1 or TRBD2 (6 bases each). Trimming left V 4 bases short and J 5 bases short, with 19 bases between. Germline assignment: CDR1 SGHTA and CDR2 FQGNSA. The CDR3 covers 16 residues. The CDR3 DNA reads TGTGCCAGCAGCTATGCCTCGGGGGCAAGGGGAGATACGCAGTATTTT. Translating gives CASSYASGARGDTQYF.

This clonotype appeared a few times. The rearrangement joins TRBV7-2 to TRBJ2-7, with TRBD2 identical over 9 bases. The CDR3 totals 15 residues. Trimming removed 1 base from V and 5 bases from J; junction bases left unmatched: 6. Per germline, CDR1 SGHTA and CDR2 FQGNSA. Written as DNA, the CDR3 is TGTGCCAGCAGCTTAGGAAAGCGGGAGGTCCACGAGCAGTACTTC. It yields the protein CASSLGKREVHEQYF.

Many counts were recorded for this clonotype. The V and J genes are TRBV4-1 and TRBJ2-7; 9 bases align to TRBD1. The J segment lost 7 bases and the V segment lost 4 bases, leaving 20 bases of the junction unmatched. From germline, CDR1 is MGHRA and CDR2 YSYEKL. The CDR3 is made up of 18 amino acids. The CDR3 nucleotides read TGCGCCAGCAGCCCCCGTGAGGGACAGGGACCCCTCACCAAGGAGCAGTACTTC. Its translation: CASSPREGQGPLTKEQYF.

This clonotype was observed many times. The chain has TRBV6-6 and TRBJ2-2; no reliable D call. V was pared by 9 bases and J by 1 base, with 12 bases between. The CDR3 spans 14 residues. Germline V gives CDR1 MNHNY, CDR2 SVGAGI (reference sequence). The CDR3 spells CASLRQQNTGELFF. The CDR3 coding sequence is TGTGCCAGTCTGAGACAACAGAACACCGGGGAGCTGTTTTTT.

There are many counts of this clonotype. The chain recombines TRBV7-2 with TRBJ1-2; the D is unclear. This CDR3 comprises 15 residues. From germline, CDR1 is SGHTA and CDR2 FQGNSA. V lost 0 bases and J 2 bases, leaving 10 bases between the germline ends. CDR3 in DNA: TGTGCCAGCAGCTTAGCGCTAGTGGCGAACTATGGCTACACCTTC. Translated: CASSLALVANYGYTF.

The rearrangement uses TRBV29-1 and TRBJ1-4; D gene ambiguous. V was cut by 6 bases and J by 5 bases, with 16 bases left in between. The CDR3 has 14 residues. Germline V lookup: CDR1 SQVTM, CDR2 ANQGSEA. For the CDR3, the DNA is TGCAGCGTCGACGAAACTGGACGGAATGAAAAACTGTTTTTT. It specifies CSVDETGRNEKLFF.

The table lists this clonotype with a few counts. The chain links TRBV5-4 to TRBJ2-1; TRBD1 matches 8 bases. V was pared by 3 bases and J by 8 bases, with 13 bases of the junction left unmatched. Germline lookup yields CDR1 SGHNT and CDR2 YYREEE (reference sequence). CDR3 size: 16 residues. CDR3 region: CASSSPTGAASYEQFF. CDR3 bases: TGTGCCAGCAGCTCTCCGACAGGGGCGGCTTCTTATGAGCAGTTCTTC.

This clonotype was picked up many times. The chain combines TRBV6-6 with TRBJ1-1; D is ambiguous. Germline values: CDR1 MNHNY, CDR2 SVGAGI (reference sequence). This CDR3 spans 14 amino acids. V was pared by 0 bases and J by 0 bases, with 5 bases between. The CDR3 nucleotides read TGTGCCAGCAGTTACTCGTCAGTGAACACTGAAGCTTTCTTT. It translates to CASSYSSVNTEAFF.

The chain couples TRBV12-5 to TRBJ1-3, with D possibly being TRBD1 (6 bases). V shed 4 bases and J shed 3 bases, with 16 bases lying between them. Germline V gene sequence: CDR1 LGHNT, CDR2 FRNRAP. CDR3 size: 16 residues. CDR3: CASGSHPGGNGNTIYF. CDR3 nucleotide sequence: TGTGCTAGTGGTTCCCACCCCGGGGGCAATGGAAACACCATATATTTT. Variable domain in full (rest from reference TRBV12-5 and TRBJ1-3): DARVTQTPRHKVTEMGQEVTMRCQPILGHNTVFWYRQTMMQGLELLAYFRNRAPLDDSGMPKDRFSAEMPDATLATLKIQPSEPRDSAVYFCASGSHPGGNGNTIYFGEGSWLTVV.

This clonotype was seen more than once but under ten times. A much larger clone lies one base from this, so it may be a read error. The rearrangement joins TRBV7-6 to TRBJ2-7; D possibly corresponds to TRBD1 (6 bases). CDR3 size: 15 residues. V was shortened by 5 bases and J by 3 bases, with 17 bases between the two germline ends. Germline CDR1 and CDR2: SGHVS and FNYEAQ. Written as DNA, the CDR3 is TGTGCCAGCAGCCCCCGGGTACAGGGCTTCTACGAGCAGTACTTC. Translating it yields CASSPRVQGFYEQYF.

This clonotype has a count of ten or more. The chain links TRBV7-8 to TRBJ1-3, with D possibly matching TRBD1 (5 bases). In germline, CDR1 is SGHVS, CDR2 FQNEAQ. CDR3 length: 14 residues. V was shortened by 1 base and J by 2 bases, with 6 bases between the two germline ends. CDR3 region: CASSLGGAGNTIYF. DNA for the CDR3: TGTGCCAGCAGCTTAGGAGGGGCTGGAAACACCATATATTTT.

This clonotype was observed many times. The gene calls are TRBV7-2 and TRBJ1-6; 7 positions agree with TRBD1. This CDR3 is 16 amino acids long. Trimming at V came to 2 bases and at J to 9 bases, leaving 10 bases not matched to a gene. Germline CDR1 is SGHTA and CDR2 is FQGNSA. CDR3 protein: CASSLRGQGKVSPLHF. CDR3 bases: TGTGCCAGCAGCTTAAGGGGGCAGGGGAAGGTTTCACCCCTCCACTTT.

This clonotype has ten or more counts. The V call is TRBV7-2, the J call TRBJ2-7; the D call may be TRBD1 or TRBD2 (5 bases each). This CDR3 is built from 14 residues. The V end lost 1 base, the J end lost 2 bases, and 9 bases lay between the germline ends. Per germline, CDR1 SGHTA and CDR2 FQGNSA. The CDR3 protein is CASSLERGTYEQYF. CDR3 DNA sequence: TGTGCCAGCAGCTTAGAGAGGGGTACCTACGAGCAGTACTTC.

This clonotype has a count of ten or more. The CDR3 nucleotides are TGCAGTGCACGGCCTGAACGGGGAGAGCAGTTCTTC. Translation: CSARPERGEQFF. The chain carries TRBV20-1 and TRBJ2-1, with D possibly TRBD2 on 5 matching bases. Germline V gives CDR1 DFQATT, CDR2 SNEGSKA (reference sequence). The CDR3 spans 12 residues. V was trimmed by 6 bases and J by 10 bases, leaving 16 bases between them.

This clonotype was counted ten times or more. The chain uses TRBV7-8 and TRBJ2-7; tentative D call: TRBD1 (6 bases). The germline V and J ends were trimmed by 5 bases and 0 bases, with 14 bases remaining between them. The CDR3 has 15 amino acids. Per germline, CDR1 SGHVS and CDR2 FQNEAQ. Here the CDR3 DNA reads TGTGCCAGCAGCCCCCAACAGGGATTCTCCTACGAGCAGTACTTC. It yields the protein CASSPQQGFSYEQYF.

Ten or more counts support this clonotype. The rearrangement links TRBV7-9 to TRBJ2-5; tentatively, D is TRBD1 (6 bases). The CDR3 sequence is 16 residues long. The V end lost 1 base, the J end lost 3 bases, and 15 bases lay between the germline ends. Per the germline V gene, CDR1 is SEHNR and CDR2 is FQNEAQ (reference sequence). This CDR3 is CASSLVDSRGEETQYF. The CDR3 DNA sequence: TGTGCCAGCAGCTTAGTGGACAGTCGAGGGGAAGAGACCCAGTACTTC.

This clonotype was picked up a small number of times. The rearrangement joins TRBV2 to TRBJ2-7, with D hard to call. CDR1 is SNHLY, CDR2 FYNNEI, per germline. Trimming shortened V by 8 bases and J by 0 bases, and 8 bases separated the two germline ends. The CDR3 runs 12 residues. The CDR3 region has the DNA TGTGCCAGCGCACCAGACTCCTACGAGCAGTACTTC. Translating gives CASAPDSYEQYF.